A selection of T cell receptor beta chains follows, all from one sample in a study of T cells in Graves' hyperthyroidism and ophthalmopathy. TCRdb processed the multiplex PCR reads anew with MiXCR; each CDR3 protein has one entry. The data hold hundreds of thousands of distinct CDR3 sequences, with approximately 14% observed a single time. Input material: blood. The receptor source for this set is a woman aged 18-30 years with Graves' hyperthyroidism. The conserved cysteine and the conserved F or W are not part of the CDR3 here. Fields, in order: J gene, V gene, D gene, CDR3 protein. D genes are given only for firm matches.

j_gene: TRBJ1-2; v_gene: TRBV28; d_gene: .; CDR3aa: ASSLGRVWGYT
j_gene: TRBJ1-1; v_gene: TRBV12-3/TRBV12-4; d_gene: .; CDR3aa: ASSLIGSTEAF
j_gene: TRBJ1-4; v_gene: TRBV19; d_gene: .; CDR3aa: ASSSPAEGADVASTSTNEKLF
j_gene: TRBJ1-1; v_gene: TRBV29-1; d_gene: .; CDR3aa: SVEVAEADTEAF
j_gene: TRBJ2-5; v_gene: TRBV7-2; d_gene: TRBD1; CDR3aa: ASSLGGQGGTQY
j_gene: TRBJ2-1; v_gene: TRBV20-1; d_gene: .; CDR3aa: SARRYHNEQF
j_gene: TRBJ2-5; v_gene: TRBV7-9; d_gene: TRBD1; CDR3aa: ASSSGRGQGKETQY
j_gene: TRBJ1-6; v_gene: TRBV30; d_gene: .; CDR3aa: AWSVHPGGSPLH
j_gene: TRBJ2-7; v_gene: TRBV27; d_gene: .; CDR3aa: ASSNLLGRGSYEQY
j_gene: TRBJ1-2; v_gene: TRBV27; d_gene: .; CDR3aa: ASRTRGSRWYGYT
j_gene: TRBJ2-7; v_gene: TRBV5-1; d_gene: .; CDR3aa: ASSWGDSSYEQY
j_gene: TRBJ2-3; v_gene: TRBV14; d_gene: TRBD1; CDR3aa: ASSQDFGQAPDTQY
j_gene: TRBJ2-5; v_gene: TRBV3-1; d_gene: .; CDR3aa: ASSPWRDETQY
j_gene: TRBJ2-3; v_gene: TRBV15; d_gene: .; CDR3aa: ATSRDGTSTNTQY
j_gene: TRBJ1-5; v_gene: TRBV2; d_gene: TRBD1; CDR3aa: ASSPTGPPSTQH
j_gene: TRBJ2-6; v_gene: TRBV24-1; d_gene: .; CDR3aa: ATSTPGPSGPNVLT
j_gene: TRBJ2-1; v_gene: TRBV12-3/TRBV12-4; d_gene: .; CDR3aa: ASSLTGRDSYNEQF
j_gene: TRBJ2-5; v_gene: TRBV7-2; d_gene: .; CDR3aa: ASSSGIPARETQY
j_gene: TRBJ2-2; v_gene: TRBV19; d_gene: TRBD2; CDR3aa: ASRPRGLAGAGELF
j_gene: TRBJ2-7; v_gene: TRBV29-1; d_gene: .; CDR3aa: SVAPGSSYEQY
j_gene: TRBJ2-3; v_gene: TRBV13; d_gene: .; CDR3aa: ASSSGTTDTQY
j_gene: TRBJ2-3; v_gene: TRBV27; d_gene: TRBD2; CDR3aa: ASGYPIAGGPGNTQY
j_gene: TRBJ2-1; v_gene: TRBV7-9; d_gene: .; CDR3aa: ASSLPWGYNEQF
j_gene: TRBJ2-5; v_gene: TRBV5-1; d_gene: .; CDR3aa: ASSPIQVSYGETQY
j_gene: TRBJ1-5; v_gene: TRBV4-2; d_gene: .; CDR3aa: ASSQGTGAYQPQH
j_gene: TRBJ2-1; v_gene: TRBV7-3; d_gene: TRBD2; CDR3aa: ASSLELLANLNEQF
j_gene: TRBJ1-1; v_gene: TRBV10-2; d_gene: .; CDR3aa: ASSVEGALLTEAF
j_gene: TRBJ2-1; v_gene: TRBV20-1; d_gene: .; CDR3aa: SARDRPGGHNEQF
j_gene: TRBJ2-3; v_gene: TRBV14; d_gene: .; CDR3aa: ASSQGHYTDTQY
j_gene: TRBJ2-7; v_gene: TRBV30; d_gene: TRBD2; CDR3aa: AWSRSGRHEQY
j_gene: TRBJ1-2; v_gene: TRBV29-1; d_gene: .; CDR3aa: SGWWSNYGYT
j_gene: TRBJ2-7; v_gene: TRBV12-5; d_gene: TRBD1; CDR3aa: ASGLTGREQY
j_gene: TRBJ2-7; v_gene: TRBV6-2/TRBV6-3; d_gene: TRBD1; CDR3aa: AGTGVVYEQY
j_gene: TRBJ2-5; v_gene: TRBV20-1; d_gene: TRBD2; CDR3aa: SAREALAGTLGETQY
j_gene: TRBJ2-5; v_gene: TRBV6-5; d_gene: TRBD2; CDR3aa: ASSYGTSGWEGTQY
j_gene: TRBJ2-7; v_gene: TRBV6-2/TRBV6-3; d_gene: TRBD2; CDR3aa: ASRGLLAGSSYEQY
j_gene: TRBJ1-4; v_gene: TRBV15; d_gene: .; CDR3aa: ATSRDLRGPNEKLF
j_gene: TRBJ2-1; v_gene: TRBV5-1; d_gene: .; CDR3aa: ASSLGNQLLNNEQF
j_gene: TRBJ2-2; v_gene: TRBV11-2; d_gene: TRBD1; CDR3aa: ASSRLLQGTGELF
j_gene: TRBJ2-1; v_gene: TRBV28; d_gene: TRBD1; CDR3aa: ASRSGTGYNEQF
j_gene: TRBJ1-3; v_gene: TRBV7-2; d_gene: .; CDR3aa: ASSFRTDYSGNTIY
j_gene: TRBJ2-1; v_gene: TRBV12-3/TRBV12-4; d_gene: .; CDR3aa: ASSFDAWSVDNEQF
j_gene: TRBJ1-2; v_gene: TRBV10-3; d_gene: TRBD1; CDR3aa: AISGTSGTGEGYT
j_gene: TRBJ2-1; v_gene: TRBV2; d_gene: .; CDR3aa: ASTDYFYNEQF
j_gene: TRBJ2-1; v_gene: TRBV27; d_gene: TRBD1; CDR3aa: ASSLSPGQGALYNEQF
j_gene: TRBJ2-2; v_gene: TRBV28; d_gene: .; CDR3aa: ASSPPGLGGDITGELF